Each of the 29 T cell receptor beta chains below was sequenced from the same sample in a study of T cells after yellow fever vaccination. MiXCR, applied by TCRdb to the 5' RACE reads, yields one record per CDR3 protein. In the table there are hundreds of thousands of distinct CDR3 sequences, around an eighth of which are singletons. This sample comprised PBMCs, obtained on the day of the yellow fever booster vaccination. These TCRs come from a man younger than 45 who received the YFV17D yellow fever vaccine.

This clonotype was found a few times. The V and J genes are TRBV20-1 and TRBJ2-1, with TRBD2 matching over 9 bases. Per the germline V gene, CDR1 is DFQATT and CDR2 is SNEGSKA (reference sequence). The V segment lost 0 bases and the J segment 0 bases; nucleotides outside the gene matches: 12. The CDR3 has 19 residues. The CDR3, as DNA: TGCAGTGCTAGAGATCCCGGCGGCAGCGGGGGGAGCTCCTACAATGAGCAGTTCTTC. It yields the protein CSARDPGGSGGSSYNEQFF.

V is TRBV5-1 and J is TRBJ2-5, with D possibly matching TRBD2 (5 bases). Between the trimmed V and J ends, which lost 4 bases and 2 bases, there was a span of 9 bases. The CDR3 covers 13 residues. Germline values: CDR1 SGHRS, CDR2 YFSETQ. CDR3 region: CASSTRTQETQYF. The CDR3 nucleotides are TGCGCCAGCAGCACAAGGACTCAAGAGACCCAGTACTTC.

A few counts support this clonotype. This chain connects TRBV27 to TRBJ2-3; 7 nucleotides line up with TRBD2. J was trimmed by 3 bases and V by 8 bases; bases with no gene match: 11. Germline-derived CDR1 and CDR2 are MNHEY and SMNVEV (reference sequence). This CDR3 has 15 amino acids. The CDR3 region is CASASAGVGTDTQYF. CDR3 coding DNA: TGTGCCAGCGCCTCGGCGGGAGTTGGAACAGATACGCAGTATTTT.

This clonotype was observed a handful of times. The genes are TRBV5-4 and TRBJ2-2, with TRBD1 identical over 7 bases. Per the germline V gene, CDR1 is SGHNT and CDR2 is YYREEE (reference sequence). With V trimmed by 3 bases and J by 1 base, 6 bases remained unmatched. The length of the CDR3 is 16 residues. CDR3: CASSSSRDRNTGELFF. As DNA, the CDR3 is TGTGCCAGCAGCTCATCCCGGGACAGGAACACCGGGGAGCTGTTTTTT. The full variable domain, completed using reference TRBV5-4 and TRBJ2-2, is ETGVTQSPTHLIKTRGQQVTLRCSSQSGHNTVSWYQQALGQGPQFIFQYYREEENGRGNFPPRFSGLQFPNYSSELNVNALELDDSALYLCASSSSRDRNTGELFFGEGSRLTVL.

This clonotype was seen a handful of times. This rearrangement joins TRBV29-1 to TRBJ2-7; D uncertain. The CDR3 loop spans 10 amino acids. V was cut by 4 bases and J by 2 bases, with 3 bases left in between. CDR1 and CDR2 (germline): SQVTM, ANQGSEA. CDR3 amino acids: CSVVTYEQYF. The CDR3 coding sequence is TGCAGCGTTGTAACCTACGAGCAGTACTTC.

This clonotype was observed a few times. The rearrangement uses TRBV29-1 and TRBJ2-2, with no clear D. V was shortened by 4 bases and J by 4 bases, with 13 bases between the two germline ends. The germline V gene has CDR1 SQVTM and CDR2 ANQGSEA. This CDR3 is built from 14 residues. CDR3 in amino acids: CSVGGSSSTGELFF. The CDR3 bases are TGCAGCGTTGGTGGGTCGTCGAGCACCGGGGAGCTGTTTTTT.

This rearrangement joins TRBV19 to TRBJ2-1; tentative D call: TRBD1 (5 bases). Germline V gives CDR1 LNHDA, CDR2 SQIVND (reference sequence). V was pared by 10 bases and J by 2 bases, with 18 bases between. The CDR3 sequence is 15 residues long. This CDR3 is CATSPGQGPYNEQFF. The DNA for the CDR3 is TGTGCCACCAGCCCAGGGCAGGGTCCCTACAATGAGCAGTTCTTC.

V gene TRBV7-2 combines with J gene TRBJ2-5; D may be TRBD1 (6 bases). The CDR3 covers 13 residues. The V end lost 5 bases, the J end lost 3 bases, and 10 bases lay between the germline ends. The germline gives CDR1 SGHTA, CDR2 FQGNSA. This chain's CDR3 is CASSPRTEETQYF. CDR3 DNA: TGTGCCAGCAGCCCTCGGACAGAAGAGACCCAGTACTTC.

This clonotype turned up a few times. The chain combines TRBV18 with TRBJ1-4; TRBD1 might be the D (6 bases). The ends were cut back, 0 bases at V and 6 bases at J, with 11 bases in the middle. The CDR3 has 15 residues. Germline values: CDR1 KGHSH, CDR2 LQKENI. CDR3 sequence: CASSPPGATYEKLFF. DNA for the CDR3: TGTGCCAGCTCACCACCGGGGGCTACTTATGAAAAACTGTTTTTT.

A few counts support this clonotype. This chain connects TRBV12-3 or TRBV12-4 to TRBJ1-6; 8 nucleotides agree with TRBD1. The CDR3 loop spans 15 amino acids. Losses at the gene ends were 3 bases for V and 11 bases for J; bases not matched to a gene: 9. The CDR3 nucleotides are TGTGCCAGCAGTTTTCAGGGGGCCGCGGTTGCACCCCTCCACTTT. Its protein is CASSFQGAAVAPLHF.

This clonotype was recorded a few times. The chain is built from TRBV6-2 or TRBV6-3 and TRBJ2-7; 10 bases are a match to TRBD2. Germline CDR1 MNHEY, CDR2 SVGEGT. The J segment lost 3 bases and the V segment lost 2 bases, leaving 7 bases of the junction unmatched. The CDR3 consists of 16 residues. CDR3 sequence (DNA): TGTGCCAGCAGTTACGATCCCCGACTAGCGGGCTACGAGCAGTACTTC. Its protein is CASSYDPRLAGYEQYF.

The chain employs TRBV7-9 and TRBJ1-1; no reliable D call. This CDR3 spans 11 amino acids. The germline V gene encodes CDR1 SEHNR and CDR2 FQNEAQ (reference sequence). V lost 10 bases and J 7 bases, leaving 13 bases between the germline ends. CDR3 coding DNA: TGTGCCATCGACCCGGAGGGTGAAGCTTTCTTT. The encoded protein is CAIDPEGEAFF.

This clonotype showed up many times. The CDR3 region has the DNA TGTGCCAGCAGCCCGTTCCAGGTGCTCCGGAAAGAGACCCAGTACTTC. Translating it yields CASSPFQVLRKETQYF. The rearrangement uses TRBV7-2 and TRBJ2-5; D is undetermined. The CDR3 is made up of 16 amino acids. Germline V lookup: CDR1 SGHTA, CDR2 FQGNSA. The V gene lost 5 bases and the J gene lost 3 bases, with 19 bases spanning the gap. The full variable domain, with the rest looked up from reference TRBV7-2 and TRBJ2-5, is GAGVSQSPSNKVTEKGKDVELRCDPISGHTALYWYRQSLGQGLEFLIYFQGNSAPDKSGLPSDRFSAERTGGSVSTLTIQRTQQEDSAVYLCASSPFQVLRKETQYFGPGTRLLVL.

The chain recombines TRBV18 with TRBJ2-2, with D maybe TRBD2 (5 bases). Germline lookup yields CDR1 KGHSH and CDR2 LQKENI. The CDR3 length is 17 residues. The V gene lost 1 base and the J gene lost 3 bases, with 15 bases spanning the gap. The CDR3 loop is CASSPLFQAEDTGELFF. The CDR3 bases are TGTGCCAGCTCACCACTCTTTCAAGCGGAAGACACCGGGGAGCTGTTTTTT. Variable domain in full (rest from reference TRBV18 and TRBJ2-2): NAGVMQNPRHLVRRRGQEARLRCSPMKGHSHVYWYRQLPEEGLKFMVYLQKENIIDESGMPKERFSAEFPKEGPSILRIQQVVRGDSAAYFCASSPLFQAEDTGELFFGEGSRLTVL.

The chain couples TRBV20-1 to TRBJ2-5, with D possibly TRBD1 on 5 matching bases. This CDR3 is built from 15 residues. The germline V gene encodes CDR1 DFQATT and CDR2 SNEGSKA (reference sequence). V was clipped by 0 bases and J by 0 bases, with 11 bases between them. The CDR3 spells CSARDAGQYQETQYF. The CDR3 DNA reads as TGCAGTGCTAGAGATGCAGGGCAGTACCAAGAGACCCAGTACTTC.

This clonotype turned up a few times. The chain is built from TRBV25-1 and TRBJ2-7; 10 bases fit TRBD1. This CDR3 has 15 residues. In germline, CDR1 is MGHDK, CDR2 SYGVNS. The V segment lost 8 bases and the J segment 2 bases; nucleotides outside the gene matches: 9. Written as DNA, the CDR3 is TGTGCCAGCGGCCGTACCGGGACAGGGGCCTACGAGCAGTACTTC. Encoded protein: CASGRTGTGAYEQYF.

The chain carries TRBV29-1 and TRBJ2-1, with 9 bases that match TRBD2. Losses at the gene ends were 8 bases for V and 4 bases for J; bases not matched to a gene: 9. The germline V gene has CDR1 SQVTM and CDR2 ANQGSEA. The CDR3 has 14 amino acids. This chain's CDR3 is CSCSGRGAYNEQFF. The DNA of the CDR3 is TGCAGCTGTAGCGGGAGAGGGGCTTACAATGAGCAGTTCTTC.

The genes are TRBV5-1 and TRBJ2-5; the D is unclear. V shed 0 bases and J shed 5 bases, with 11 bases lying between them. Looked up from germline, CDR1 is SGHRS and CDR2 is YFSETQ. This CDR3 has 14 amino acids. The CDR3 DNA reads as TGCGCCAGCAGCTTGGAGCTCCTCTCGGAGACCCAGTACTTC. Translated, it gives CASSLELLSETQYF.

V gene TRBV7-9 combines with J gene TRBJ2-6; unclear D gene. The V gene's germline CDR1 is SEHNR and CDR2 FQNEAQ (reference sequence). With 3 bases removed from V and 0 bases from J, the gap between germline ends came to 12 bases. There are 17 residues in the CDR3. The CDR3 loop is CASSLVQTGSGANVLTF. CDR3 DNA: TGTGCCAGCAGCTTGGTTCAAACTGGCTCTGGGGCCAACGTCCTGACTTTC.

This clonotype was detected only a few times. The chain is built from TRBV7-6 and TRBJ2-7; unclear D gene. The CDR3 covers 15 residues. CDR1 is SGHVS, CDR2 FNYEAQ, per germline. The V and J ends lost 1 base and 0 bases respectively, with 10 bases between them. The CDR3 region has the DNA TGTGCCAGCAGCTTAGACAGAAGTCTCTCCTACGAGCAGTACTTC. Its translation is CASSLDRSLSYEQYF.

The chain combines TRBV6-5 with TRBJ2-7, with 8 bases aligning to TRBD2. After removal of 2 bases from V and 2 bases from J, the junction contained 5 bases not matched to a gene. The germline gives CDR1 MNHEY, CDR2 SVGAGI. The length of the CDR3 is 15 residues. CDR3 protein: CASSYGLAGTYEQYF. In DNA form, the CDR3 reads TGTGCCAGCAGTTACGGTCTAGCGGGCACCTACGAGCAGTACTTC.

As DNA, the CDR3 is TGTGCCACCAGTGACCCTCGAGCCTCCAATACGCAGTATTTT. Its translation is CATSDPRASNTQYF. The chain recombines TRBV24-1 with TRBJ2-3, with D uncertain. Per the germline V gene, CDR1 is KGHDR and CDR2 is SFDVKD. Trimming removed 4 bases at V and 7 bases at J, with 14 bases between. This CDR3 comprises 14 residues.

This clonotype was counted only a few times. The chain employs TRBV7-8 and TRBJ1-6; D unclear. This CDR3 is 16 amino acids long. Germline-derived CDR1 and CDR2 are SGHVS and FQNEAQ. Trimming shortened V by 5 bases and J by 10 bases, and 21 bases separated the two germline ends. The CDR3 DNA is TGTGCCAGCAGCCCAATAATGGGGTCTACTCCCTCACCCCTCCACTTT. Translation gives CASSPIMGSTPSPLHF.

This clonotype occurred a few times. This chain connects TRBV9 to TRBJ2-2; D is undetermined. Trimming took off 1 base at V and 2 bases at J, with 6 bases between the two ends. The CDR3 contains 14 residues. Germline values: CDR1 SGDLS, CDR2 YYNGEE. The CDR3 is CASSVRPNTGELFF. The CDR3 nucleotides are TGTGCCAGCAGCGTAAGGCCTAACACCGGGGAGCTGTTTTTT. Full variable domain (rest looked up from reference TRBV9 and TRBJ2-2): DSGVTQTPKHLITATGQRVTLRCSPRSGDLSVYWYQQSLDQGLQFLIQYYNGEERAKGNILERFSAQQFPDLHSELNLSSLELGDSALYFCASSVRPNTGELFFGEGSRLTVL.

The chain is built from TRBV20-1 and TRBJ1-5, with 7 bases matching TRBD1. Trimming cost V 6 bases and J 6 bases; bases outside gene matches: 11. The CDR3 loop spans 14 amino acids. Germline V lookup: CDR1 DFQATT, CDR2 SNEGSKA (reference sequence). The chain's CDR3 is CSAIGQVVGQPQHF. Written as DNA, the CDR3 is TGCAGTGCCATCGGACAGGTTGTCGGTCAGCCCCAGCATTTT.

CDR3 loop: CASSLPIWGREETQYF. The CDR3 DNA is TGTGCCAGCAGTCTTCCGATTTGGGGGCGCGAAGAGACCCAGTACTTC. J is TRBJ2-5 and V is TRBV6-2 or TRBV6-3; D possibly corresponds to TRBD1 (6 bases). The germline V gene has CDR1 MNHEY and CDR2 SVGEGT. The CDR3 is 16 residues long. V was clipped by 5 bases and J by 3 bases, with 19 bases between them.

This clonotype was seen a few times. The V and J genes are TRBV30 and TRBJ1-1, with unresolved D. Trimming pared 4 bases from V and 4 bases from J, leaving 19 bases between. The CDR3 has 15 amino acids. The germline gives CDR1 GTSNPN, CDR2 SVGIG (reference sequence). CDR3: CAWIVGLTVATEAFF. The CDR3 nucleotides read TGTGCCTGGATTGTGGGCTTAACCGTAGCCACTGAAGCTTTCTTT.

This clonotype showed up just a few times. This chain joins TRBV2 and TRBJ2-1; 7 nucleotides line up with TRBD2. With V trimmed by 11 bases and J by 6 bases, 4 bases remained unmatched. CDR1 is SNHLY and CDR2 is FYNNEI in the germline V gene. The CDR3 is made up of 11 amino acids. The CDR3 loop is CAGLDSNEQFF. The CDR3 nucleotides read TGTGCCGGACTAGACAGCAATGAGCAGTTCTTC.

V is TRBV20-1 and J is TRBJ2-7; tentative D call: TRBD2 (6 bases). The V gene's germline CDR1 is DFQATT and CDR2 SNEGSKA (reference sequence). The ends were cut back, 3 bases at V and 4 bases at J, with 13 bases in the middle. The CDR3 runs to 13 residues. Here the CDR3 reads CSASWAGRYEQYF. As DNA, the CDR3 is TGCAGTGCTAGTTGGGCAGGGAGGTACGAGCAGTACTTC.